These T cell receptor beta chains were read from a single sample in a study of glioma-infiltrating T cells. TCRdb called the multiplex PCR reads again in MiXCR, with one record for every CDR3 protein. In the table there are about 93,000 distinct CDR3 sequences, around 42% of which are singletons. Sequencing was carried out using glioma tissue, nonneoplastic brain tissue, or PBMCs (not recorded which). Receptors originate from a human donor with low-grade glioma or glioblastoma, undergoing nonglioma brain surgery, or in good health (not recorded which). CDR3s include the opening cysteine and the closing phenylalanine or tryptophan. A D gene is named only where the DNA matches it firmly. Rows give clone size only sometimes, using once, few, many, or a class for an expanded clone.

cdr3_aa: CASSEGSGRKPQHF; cdr3_nt: TGTGCCAGTAGTGAAGGGTCGGGGAGGAAGCCCCAGCATTTT; v_call: TRBV2; d_call: .; clone_size: .; j_call: TRBJ1-5
cdr3_aa: CASSMIGGTKEQYF; cdr3_nt: TGTGCCAGTAGTATGATCGGGGGGACCAAAGAGCAGTACTTC; v_call: TRBV19; d_call: TRBD2; clone_size: .; j_call: TRBJ2-7
cdr3_aa: CSVVARGFQETQYF; cdr3_nt: TGCAGCGTTGTCGCCAGGGGATTCCAAGAGACCCAGTACTTC; v_call: TRBV29-1; d_call: .; clone_size: many; j_call: TRBJ2-5
cdr3_aa: CASRAGTASYEQYF; cdr3_nt: TGTGCCAGCAGGGCCGGGACGGCCTCCTACGAGCAGTACTTC; v_call: TRBV2; d_call: .; clone_size: many; j_call: TRBJ2-7
cdr3_aa: CASSWGLAGDDEKFF; cdr3_nt: TGTGCCAGCAGCTGGGGACTAGCGGGGGACGATGAGAAGTTCTTC; v_call: TRBV7-2; d_call: TRBD2; clone_size: .; j_call: TRBJ2-1
cdr3_aa: CSASDAGGAYSEQFF; cdr3_nt: TGCAGTGCTTCTGATGCGGGGGGCGCCTACAGTGAGCAGTTCTTC; v_call: TRBV20-1; d_call: TRBD2; clone_size: .; j_call: TRBJ2-1
cdr3_aa: CASRSGLAKETQYF; cdr3_nt: TGTGCCAGCAGGTCCGGACTAGCAAAAGAGACCCAGTACTTC; v_call: TRBV6-1; d_call: TRBD2; clone_size: many; j_call: TRBJ2-5
cdr3_aa: CASRPGTSRADTQYF; cdr3_nt: TGTGCCAGCAGACCCGGGACTAGCAGGGCAGATACGCAGTATTTT; v_call: TRBV7-9; d_call: TRBD2; clone_size: .; j_call: TRBJ2-3
cdr3_aa: CASSSPRQGGDTQYF; cdr3_nt: TGTGCCAGCAGCTCTCCGAGACAGGGCGGAGATACGCAGTATTTT; v_call: TRBV5-4; d_call: TRBD1; clone_size: many; j_call: TRBJ2-3
cdr3_aa: CASRAGQGAGDTQYF; cdr3_nt: TGTGCCAGCAGGGCAGGACAGGGGGCTGGAGATACGCAGTATTTT; v_call: TRBV6-2/TRBV6-3; d_call: TRBD1; clone_size: .; j_call: TRBJ2-3
cdr3_aa: CASSQPGRMNTEAFF; cdr3_nt: TGCGCCAGCAGTCAGCCCGGACGGATGAACACTGAAGCTTTCTTT; v_call: TRBV5-1; d_call: .; clone_size: many; j_call: TRBJ1-1
cdr3_aa: CASSFEPNQPQHF; cdr3_nt: TGTGCCAGCAGCTTTGAACCGAATCAGCCCCAGCATTTT; v_call: TRBV7-2; d_call: .; clone_size: many; j_call: TRBJ1-5
cdr3_aa: CASSSGQTSTDAQYF; cdr3_nt: TGCGCCAGCAGCTCCGGACAGACGAGCACAGATGCGCAGTATTTT; v_call: TRBV5-1; d_call: .; clone_size: .; j_call: TRBJ2-3
cdr3_aa: CASSRLAGDYNEQFF; cdr3_nt: TGTGCCAGCAGCCGACTAGCGGGGGACTACAATGAGCAGTTCTTC; v_call: TRBV7-2; d_call: TRBD2; clone_size: many; j_call: TRBJ2-1
cdr3_aa: CASSREGLGDRNTIYF; cdr3_nt: TGTGCCAGCAGCCGAGAGGGCCTCGGGGACCGAAACACCATATATTTT; v_call: TRBV6-2/TRBV6-3; d_call: .; clone_size: many; j_call: TRBJ1-3
cdr3_aa: CSASRDRAYEQYF; cdr3_nt: TGCAGTGCCTCCAGGGACAGAGCCTACGAGCAGTACTTC; v_call: TRBV20-1; d_call: TRBD1; clone_size: .; j_call: TRBJ2-7
cdr3_aa: CSARGDSLETQYF; cdr3_nt: TGCAGTGCTAGAGGGGACTCTCTAGAGACCCAGTACTTC; v_call: TRBV20-1; d_call: .; clone_size: many; j_call: TRBJ2-5
cdr3_aa: CASSFMRGYNPTEAFF; cdr3_nt: TGTGCCAGCAGCTTCATGCGAGGCTATAACCCGACTGAAGCTTTCTTT; v_call: TRBV5-4; d_call: .; clone_size: .; j_call: TRBJ1-1
cdr3_aa: CASSNPGQELYEQYF; cdr3_nt: TGTGCCAGCAGTAACCCGGGACAGGAACTCTACGAGCAGTACTTC; v_call: TRBV6-5; d_call: TRBD1; clone_size: .; j_call: TRBJ2-7
cdr3_aa: CASSWRIADGGTQYF; cdr3_nt: TGCGCCAGCAGCTGGCGGATAGCGGACGGGGGTACCCAGTACTTC; v_call: TRBV4-1; d_call: .; clone_size: .; j_call: TRBJ2-5
cdr3_aa: CSDRKAVSGTDEQLF; cdr3_nt: TGCAGTGATAGAAAGGCGGTTAGCGGAACCGATGAGCAGCTCTTC; v_call: TRBV20-1; d_call: .; clone_size: .; j_call: TRBJ2-1
cdr3_aa: CASSLEATLAGGGNEQFF; cdr3_nt: TGTGCCAGCAGCCTCGAGGCAACACTAGCGGGGGGAGGTAATGAGCAGTTCTTC; v_call: TRBV6-1; d_call: TRBD2; clone_size: many; j_call: TRBJ2-1
cdr3_aa: CASSSAGTGSYEQHF; cdr3_nt: TGCGCCAGCAGCTCGGCCGGGACAGGGAGCTACGAGCAGCACTTC; v_call: TRBV28; d_call: TRBD1; clone_size: .; j_call: TRBJ2-7
cdr3_aa: CASSLESRVGTDTQYF; cdr3_nt: TGCGCCAGCAGCTTGGAATCTAGAGTTGGGACAGATACGCAGTATTTT; v_call: TRBV5-1; d_call: .; clone_size: few; j_call: TRBJ2-3
cdr3_aa: CATSIPRGRGPDTQYF; cdr3_nt: TGCGCCACCAGCATACCCCGAGGCAGGGGGCCTGATACGCAGTATTTT; v_call: TRBV15; d_call: TRBD1; clone_size: .; j_call: TRBJ2-3
cdr3_aa: CASSPRTGSYQETQYF; cdr3_nt: TGTGCCAGTAGTCCAAGGACAGGGTCCTACCAAGAGACCCAGTACTTC; v_call: TRBV19; d_call: TRBD1; clone_size: many; j_call: TRBJ2-5
cdr3_aa: CASSQTGKPPCEQYF; cdr3_nt: TGTGCCAGCAGCCAAACAGGGAAACCCCCATGCGAGCAGTACTTC; v_call: TRBV6-2/TRBV6-3; d_call: .; clone_size: .; j_call: TRBJ2-7
cdr3_aa: CASSLVGSPYNEQFF; cdr3_nt: TGTGCCAGCAGCTTGGTCGGGAGCCCCTACAATGAGCAGTTCTTC; v_call: TRBV5-8; d_call: .; clone_size: many; j_call: TRBJ2-1
cdr3_aa: CASSEAGRTYGYTF; cdr3_nt: TGTGCTAGCAGTGAAGCGGGGAGAACCTATGGCTACACCTTC; v_call: TRBV6-1; d_call: .; clone_size: .; j_call: TRBJ1-2
cdr3_aa: CATSRDLNRDNEQFF; cdr3_nt: TGTGCCACCAGCAGAGATTTGAACAGAGACAATGAGCAGTTCTTC; v_call: TRBV15; d_call: .; clone_size: many; j_call: TRBJ2-1
cdr3_aa: CAISPTGGGGGATPYF; cdr3_nt: TGTGCCATCAGCCCTACCGGCGGGGGGGGGGGGGCGACCCCGTACTTC; v_call: TRBV7-8; d_call: TRBD2; clone_size: .; j_call: TRBJ2-1
cdr3_aa: CASSRTGTTSPVHF; cdr3_nt: TGTGCCAGCAGCCGGACAGGAACAACTTCACCCGTCCACTTT; v_call: TRBV12-3/TRBV12-4; d_call: TRBD1; clone_size: once; j_call: TRBJ1-6
cdr3_aa: CASSGPGQQLPYGNTIYF; cdr3_nt: TGTGCCAGCAGTGGTCCGGGACAGCAACTTCCCTATGGAAACACCATATATTTT; v_call: TRBV6-2/TRBV6-3; d_call: TRBD1; clone_size: many; j_call: TRBJ1-3
cdr3_aa: CSARHRGGSRKNIQYF; cdr3_nt: TGCAGTGCTAGACATCGAGGAGGGAGTCGCAAAAACATTCAGTACTTC; v_call: TRBV20-1; d_call: .; clone_size: many; j_call: TRBJ2-4
cdr3_aa: CASRRGGPSNQPQHF; cdr3_nt: TGTGCCAGCAGACGAGGGGGACCAAGCAATCAGCCCCAGCATTTT; v_call: TRBV7-3; d_call: .; clone_size: many; j_call: TRBJ1-5